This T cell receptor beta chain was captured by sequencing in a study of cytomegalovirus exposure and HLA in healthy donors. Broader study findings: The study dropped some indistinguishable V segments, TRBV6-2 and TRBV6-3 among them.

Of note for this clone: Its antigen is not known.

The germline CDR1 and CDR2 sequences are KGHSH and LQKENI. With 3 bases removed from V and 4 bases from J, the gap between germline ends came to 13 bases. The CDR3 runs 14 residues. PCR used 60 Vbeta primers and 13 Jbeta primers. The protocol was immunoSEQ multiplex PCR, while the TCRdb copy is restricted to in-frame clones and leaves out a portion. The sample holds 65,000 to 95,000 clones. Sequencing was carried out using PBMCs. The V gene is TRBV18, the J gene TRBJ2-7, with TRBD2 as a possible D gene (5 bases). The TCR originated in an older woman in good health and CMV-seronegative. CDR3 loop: CASSPGEEVYEQYF. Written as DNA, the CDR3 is TGTGCCAGCTCACCGGGAGAGGAGGTATACGAGCAGTACTTC.